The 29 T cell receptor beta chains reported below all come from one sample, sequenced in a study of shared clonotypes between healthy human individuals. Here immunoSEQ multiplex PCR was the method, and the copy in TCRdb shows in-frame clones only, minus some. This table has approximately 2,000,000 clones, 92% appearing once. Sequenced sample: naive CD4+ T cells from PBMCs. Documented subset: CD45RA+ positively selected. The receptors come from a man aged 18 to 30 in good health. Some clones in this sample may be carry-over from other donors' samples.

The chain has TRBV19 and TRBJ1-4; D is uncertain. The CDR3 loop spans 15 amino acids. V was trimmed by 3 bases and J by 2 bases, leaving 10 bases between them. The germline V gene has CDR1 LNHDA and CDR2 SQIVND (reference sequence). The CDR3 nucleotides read TGTGCCAGTAGTATGAGCGCGGCGACTAATGAAAAACTGTTTTTT. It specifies CASSMSAATNEKLFF.

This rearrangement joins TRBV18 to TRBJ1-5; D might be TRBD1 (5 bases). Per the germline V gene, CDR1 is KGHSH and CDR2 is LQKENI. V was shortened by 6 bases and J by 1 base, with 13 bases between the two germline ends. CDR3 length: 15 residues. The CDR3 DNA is TGTGCCAGCTCGTCCGACAGCGGCAGCAATCAGCCCCAGCATTTT. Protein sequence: CASSSDSGSNQPQHF.

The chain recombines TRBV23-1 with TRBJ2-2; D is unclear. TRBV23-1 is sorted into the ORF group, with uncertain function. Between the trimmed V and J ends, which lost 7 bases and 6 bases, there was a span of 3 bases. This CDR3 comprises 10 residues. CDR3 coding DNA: TGCGCCAGCACTCCCGGGGAGCTGTTTTTT. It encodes CASTPGELFF.

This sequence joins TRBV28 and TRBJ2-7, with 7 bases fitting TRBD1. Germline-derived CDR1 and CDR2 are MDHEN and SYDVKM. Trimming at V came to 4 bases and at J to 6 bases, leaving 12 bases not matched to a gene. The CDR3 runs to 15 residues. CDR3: CASSSAAGGRGEQYF. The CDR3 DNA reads TGTGCCAGCAGTTCAGCGGCAGGGGGTAGGGGCGAGCAGTACTTC.

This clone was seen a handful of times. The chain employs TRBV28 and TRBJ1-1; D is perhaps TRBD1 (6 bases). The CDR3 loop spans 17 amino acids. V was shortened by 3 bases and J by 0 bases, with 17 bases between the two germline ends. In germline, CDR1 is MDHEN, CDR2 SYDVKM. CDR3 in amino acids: CASSFGGAGELNTEAFF. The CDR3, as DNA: TGTGCCAGCAGTTTTGGTGGGGCAGGGGAGTTGAACACTGAAGCTTTCTTT. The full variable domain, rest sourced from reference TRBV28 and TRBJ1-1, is DVKVTQSSRYLVKRTGEKVFLECVQDMDHENMFWYRQDPGLGLRLIYFSYDVKMKEKGDIPEGYSVSREKKERFSLILESASTNQTSMYLCASSFGGAGELNTEAFFGQGTRLTVV.

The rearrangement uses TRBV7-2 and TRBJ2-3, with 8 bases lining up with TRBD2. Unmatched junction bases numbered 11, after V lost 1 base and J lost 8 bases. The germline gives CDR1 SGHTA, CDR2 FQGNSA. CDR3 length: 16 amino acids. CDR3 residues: CASSLGSGSGSRTQYF. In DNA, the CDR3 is TGTGCCAGCAGCTTAGGGAGCGGGAGTGGGTCCCGTACGCAGTATTTT. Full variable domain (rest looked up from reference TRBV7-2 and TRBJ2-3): GAGVSQSPSNKVTEKGKDVELRCDPISGHTALYWYRQSLGQGLEFLIYFQGNSAPDKSGLPSDRFSAERTGGSVSTLTIQRTQQEDSAVYLCASSLGSGSGSRTQYFGPGTRLTVL.

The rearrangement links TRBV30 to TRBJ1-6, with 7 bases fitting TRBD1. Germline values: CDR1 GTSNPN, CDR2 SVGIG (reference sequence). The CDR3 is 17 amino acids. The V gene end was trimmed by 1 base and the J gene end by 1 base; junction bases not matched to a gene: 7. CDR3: CAWSEGQLWSYNSPLHF. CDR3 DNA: TGTGCCTGGAGTGAGGGACAGCTGTGGTCCTATAATTCACCCCTCCACTTT.

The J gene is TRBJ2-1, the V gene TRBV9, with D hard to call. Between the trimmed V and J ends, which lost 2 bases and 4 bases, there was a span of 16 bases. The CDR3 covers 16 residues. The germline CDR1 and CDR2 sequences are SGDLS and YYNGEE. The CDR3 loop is CASSVQLRHEYNEQFF. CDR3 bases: TGTGCCAGCAGCGTCCAGCTGCGGCATGAGTACAATGAGCAGTTCTTC. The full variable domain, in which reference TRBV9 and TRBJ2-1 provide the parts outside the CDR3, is DSGVTQTPKHLITATGQRVTLRCSPRSGDLSVYWYQQSLDQGLQFLIQYYNGEERAKGNILERFSAQQFPDLHSELNLSSLELGDSALYFCASSVQLRHEYNEQFFGPGTRLTVL.

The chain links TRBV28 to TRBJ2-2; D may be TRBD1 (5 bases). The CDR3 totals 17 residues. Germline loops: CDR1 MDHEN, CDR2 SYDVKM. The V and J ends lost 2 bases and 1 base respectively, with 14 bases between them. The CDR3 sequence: CASSLLLGAKNTGELFF. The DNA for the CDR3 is TGTGCCAGCAGTTTACTCCTAGGGGCGAAGAACACCGGGGAGCTGTTTTTT.

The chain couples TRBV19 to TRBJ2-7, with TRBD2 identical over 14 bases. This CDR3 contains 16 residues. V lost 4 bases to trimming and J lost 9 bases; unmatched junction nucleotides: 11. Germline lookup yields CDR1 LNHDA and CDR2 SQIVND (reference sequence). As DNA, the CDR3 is TGTGCCAGTAGTACAGACCGACTAGCGGGAGGGCGTGCGCAGTACTTC. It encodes CASSTDRLAGGRAQYF.

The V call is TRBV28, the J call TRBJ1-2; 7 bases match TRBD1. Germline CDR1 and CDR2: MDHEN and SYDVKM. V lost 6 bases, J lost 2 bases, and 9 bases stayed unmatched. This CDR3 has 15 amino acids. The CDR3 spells CASSPTRQGNYGYTF. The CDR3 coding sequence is TGTGCCAGCAGCCCTACCCGACAGGGAAACTATGGCTACACCTTC.

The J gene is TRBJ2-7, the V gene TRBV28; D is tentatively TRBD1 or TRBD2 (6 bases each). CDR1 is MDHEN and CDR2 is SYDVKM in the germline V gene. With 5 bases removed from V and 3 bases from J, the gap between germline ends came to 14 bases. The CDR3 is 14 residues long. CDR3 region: CASSRGLHGYEQYF. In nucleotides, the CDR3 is TGTGCCAGCAGTCGGGGGCTCCATGGCTACGAGCAGTACTTC. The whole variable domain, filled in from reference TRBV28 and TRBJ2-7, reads DVKVTQSSRYLVKRTGEKVFLECVQDMDHENMFWYRQDPGLGLRLIYFSYDVKMKEKGDIPEGYSVSREKKERFSLILESASTNQTSMYLCASSRGLHGYEQYFGPGTRLTVT.

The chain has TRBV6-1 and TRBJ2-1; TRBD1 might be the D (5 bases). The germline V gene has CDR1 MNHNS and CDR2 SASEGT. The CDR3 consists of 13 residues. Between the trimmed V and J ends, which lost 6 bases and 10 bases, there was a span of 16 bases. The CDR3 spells CASSRTQPQEQFF. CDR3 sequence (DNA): TGTGCCAGCAGCCGGACACAACCTCAGGAGCAGTTCTTC.

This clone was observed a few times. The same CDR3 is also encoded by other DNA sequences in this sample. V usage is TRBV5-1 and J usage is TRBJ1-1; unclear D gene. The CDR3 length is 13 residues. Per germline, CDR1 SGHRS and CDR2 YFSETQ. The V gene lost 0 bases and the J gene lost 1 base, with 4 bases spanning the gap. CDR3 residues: CASSLVPNTEAFF. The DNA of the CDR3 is TGCGCCAGCAGCTTGGTCCCGAACACTGAAGCTTTCTTT. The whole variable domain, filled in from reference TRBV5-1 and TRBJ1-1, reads KAGVTQTPRYLIKTRGQQVTLSCSPISGHRSVSWYQQTPGQGLQFLFEYFSETQRNKGNFPGRFSGRQFSNSRSEMNVSTLELGDSALYLCASSLVPNTEAFFGQGTRLTVV.

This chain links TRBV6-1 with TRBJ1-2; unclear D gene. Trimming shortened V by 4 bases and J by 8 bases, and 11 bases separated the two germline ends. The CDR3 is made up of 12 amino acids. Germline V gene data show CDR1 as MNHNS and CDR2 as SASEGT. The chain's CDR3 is CASSVLSGGYTF. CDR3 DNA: TGTGCCAGCAGTGTCCTTTCGGGGGGCTACACCTTC.

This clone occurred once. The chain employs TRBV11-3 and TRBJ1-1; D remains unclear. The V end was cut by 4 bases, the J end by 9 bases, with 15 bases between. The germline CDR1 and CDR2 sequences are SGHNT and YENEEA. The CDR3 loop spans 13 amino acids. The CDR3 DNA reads TGTGCCAGCAGCTCCTCGGGGTCCGGGAAAGCTTTCTTT. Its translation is CASSSSGSGKAFF.

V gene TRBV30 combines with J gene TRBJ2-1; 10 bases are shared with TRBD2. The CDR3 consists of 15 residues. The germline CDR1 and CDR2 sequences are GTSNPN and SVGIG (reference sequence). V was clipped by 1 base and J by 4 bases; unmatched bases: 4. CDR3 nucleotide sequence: TGTGCCTGGAGTGATAGCGGGAGGAGGTACAATGAGCAGTTCTTC. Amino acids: CAWSDSGRRYNEQFF.

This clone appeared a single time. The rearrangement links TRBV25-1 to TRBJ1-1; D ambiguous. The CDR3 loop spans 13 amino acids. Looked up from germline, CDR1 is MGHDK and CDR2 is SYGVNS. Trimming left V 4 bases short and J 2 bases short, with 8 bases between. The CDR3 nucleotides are TGTGCCAGCAGTGTCGACCGTAACACTGAAGCTTTCTTT. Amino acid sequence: CASSVDRNTEAFF.

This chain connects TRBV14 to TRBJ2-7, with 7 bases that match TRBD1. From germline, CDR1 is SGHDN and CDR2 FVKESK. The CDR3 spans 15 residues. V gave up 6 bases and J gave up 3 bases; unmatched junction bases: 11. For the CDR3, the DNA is TGTGCCAGCAGGCATCCCCGGGACAGTCTCTACGAGCAGTACTTC. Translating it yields CASRHPRDSLYEQYF.

The CDR3 DNA reads as TGTGCCAGCAGCGCAGAGCGAGGGGCTGAAGCTTTCTTT. It translates to CASSAERGAEAFF. The V gene is TRBV6-1, the J gene TRBJ1-1; D perhaps matches TRBD1 (5 bases). The CDR3 consists of 13 residues. V was shortened by 6 bases and J by 6 bases, with 14 bases between the two germline ends. Looked up from germline, CDR1 is MNHNS and CDR2 is SASEGT.

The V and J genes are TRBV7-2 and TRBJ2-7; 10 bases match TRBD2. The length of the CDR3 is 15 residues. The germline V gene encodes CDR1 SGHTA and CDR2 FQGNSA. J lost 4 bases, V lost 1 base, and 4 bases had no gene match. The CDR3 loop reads CASSLGAGGPYEQYF. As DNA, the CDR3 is TGTGCCAGCAGCTTAGGAGCGGGAGGGCCGTACGAGCAGTACTTC.

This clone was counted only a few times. The CDR3 sequence is CASGQGEQPQHF. CDR3 DNA sequence: TGTGCCAGCGGCCAGGGGGAGCAGCCCCAGCATTTT. This chain links TRBV2 with TRBJ1-5, with 7 bases aligning to TRBD1. CDR3 size: 12 residues. Germline values: CDR1 SNHLY, CDR2 FYNNEI. V shed 8 bases and J 7 bases; nucleotides not matched to a gene: 5.

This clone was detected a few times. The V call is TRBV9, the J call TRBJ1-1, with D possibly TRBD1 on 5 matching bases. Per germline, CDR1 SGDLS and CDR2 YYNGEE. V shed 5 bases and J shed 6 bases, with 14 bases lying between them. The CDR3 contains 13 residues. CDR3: CASRPVVGPEAFF. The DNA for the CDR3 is TGTGCCAGCAGACCGGTAGTGGGACCTGAAGCTTTCTTT.

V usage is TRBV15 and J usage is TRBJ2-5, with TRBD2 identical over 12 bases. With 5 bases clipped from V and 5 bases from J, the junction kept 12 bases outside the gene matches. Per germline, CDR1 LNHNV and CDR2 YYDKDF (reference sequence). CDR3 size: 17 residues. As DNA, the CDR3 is TGTGCCACCAGCGGGATGATGACTAGCGGGAGTGCGGAGACCCAGTACTTC. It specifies CATSGMMTSGSAETQYF.

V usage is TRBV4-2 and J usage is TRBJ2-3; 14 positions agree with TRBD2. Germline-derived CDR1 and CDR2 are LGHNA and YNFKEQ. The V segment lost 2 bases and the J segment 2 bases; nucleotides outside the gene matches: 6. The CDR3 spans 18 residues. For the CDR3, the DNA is TGTGCCAGCAGCCAAAGAGGGACTAGCGGGGGATACACAGATACGCAGTATTTT. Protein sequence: CASSQRGTSGGYTDTQYF.

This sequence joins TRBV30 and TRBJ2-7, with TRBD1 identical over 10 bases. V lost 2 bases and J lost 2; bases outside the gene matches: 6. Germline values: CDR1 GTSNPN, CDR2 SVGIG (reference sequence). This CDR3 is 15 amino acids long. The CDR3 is CAWSTGQGSPYEQYF. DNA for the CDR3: TGTGCCTGGAGTACGGGACAGGGGTCCCCCTACGAGCAGTACTTC.

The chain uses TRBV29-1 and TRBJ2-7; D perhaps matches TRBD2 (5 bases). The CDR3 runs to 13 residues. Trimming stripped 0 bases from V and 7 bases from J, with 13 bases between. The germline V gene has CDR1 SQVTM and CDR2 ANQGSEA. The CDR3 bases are TGCAGCGTTGAAGATCACGTAGCGCGGGAGCAGTACTTC. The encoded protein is CSVEDHVAREQYF.

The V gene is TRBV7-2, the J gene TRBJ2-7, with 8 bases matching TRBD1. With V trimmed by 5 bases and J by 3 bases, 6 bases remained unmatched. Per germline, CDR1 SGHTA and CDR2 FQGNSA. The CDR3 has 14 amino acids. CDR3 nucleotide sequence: TGTGCCAGCAGCATCAGGGGGCCGGACTACGAGCAGTACTTC. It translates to CASSIRGPDYEQYF.

The CDR3 nucleotides are TGTGCCAGCAGCTTGGGGACTAGCGACACCGGGGAGCTGTTTTTT. It codes for CASSLGTSDTGELFF. The chain is built from TRBV5-4 and TRBJ2-2, with 9 bases that match TRBD2. Trimming took 0 bases from V and 3 from J; bases not matched to a gene: 0. This CDR3 is 15 amino acids long. The V gene's germline CDR1 is SGHNT and CDR2 YYREEE (reference sequence).